The sequence of this T cell receptor (beta chain) was determined in a study of brain metastases from non-small cell lung cancer. The assay was immunoSEQ multiplex PCR, and TCRdb's table has in-frame clones only and misses some. This table has around 8,000 clones, around four fifths appearing once. Regarding the study as a whole: Metastases had sparse T cells but largely shared repertoires with primaries. T-cell clones appeared expanded in around 64% of brain metastases relative to matched primary tumors. Fewer infiltrating T cells were found in brain metastases than primaries.

As for this clone: Its specificity is not known.

CDR1 is SGHTA and CDR2 is FQGNSA in the germline V gene. The CDR3 sequence is 15 residues long. J was trimmed by 4 bases and V by 2 bases; bases with no gene match: 3. This receptor was taken from a donor aged 40 or over with non-small cell lung cancer. The chain couples TRBV7-2 to TRBJ2-3; 10 bases fit TRBD1. What was sequenced was primary lung tumor tissue. CDR3: CASSLSGTGADTQYF. The DNA for the CDR3 is TGTGCCAGCAGCTTATCCGGGACAGGGGCAGATACGCAGTATTTT.